These 21 T cell receptor beta chains share one sample of origin, sequenced in a study of OX40 agonist ivuxolimab in advanced cancers. The method behind the library was the immunoSEQ multiplex PCR assay. TCRdb re-hosts the immuneACCESS table, in-frame sequences only. Its copies lack some clones; in the studies checked, an unresolved V gene accounts for under half of them, and the cause for the rest is not known. This sample gives 70,000 to 90,000 clones in total; roughly nine tenths of them show up just once. The ten largest clones represent over 10% of the sample. Sequences were derived from CD4+ or CD8+ T cells sorted from blood, sampled in a trial of the OX40 agonist ivuxolimab. The receptors come from an adult with an advanced solid tumor such as melanoma, head and neck, liver or kidney cancer.

The chain has TRBV5-1 and TRBJ1-6; D unresolved. CDR1 is SGHRS and CDR2 is YFSETQ in the germline V gene. Trimming stripped 0 bases from V and 7 bases from J, with 11 bases between. This CDR3 is built from 15 residues. CDR3 sequence reads: CASSLGPEQNSPLHF. CDR3 sequence (DNA): TGCGCCAGCAGCTTGGGGCCAGAACAAAATTCACCCCTCCACTTT.

The J gene is TRBJ1-2, the V gene TRBV6-6; D not resolved. V lost 3 bases and J 1 base, leaving 9 bases between the germline ends. Germline V gene lookup returns CDR1 MNHNY and CDR2 SVGAGI (reference sequence). The CDR3 spans 14 residues. The CDR3 DNA reads TGTGCCAGCAGTTATCGTATGGGTAACTATGGCTACACCTTC. It yields the protein CASSYRMGNYGYTF.

Notes on this clone: The junction and the germline gene differ at one end; a read error may be behind it. The V call is TRBV6-1, the J call TRBJ1-4; 10 nucleotides match TRBD1. Germline V gene data show CDR1 as MNHNS and CDR2 as SASEGT. The CDR3 is 14 residues long. The CDR3 region has the DNA TGTACCAGCAGTTTGGACAGGGGGGGCGAAAAACTGTTTTTT. Residues: CTSSLDRGGEKLFF.

This rearrangement joins TRBV28 to TRBJ2-7; 9 bases line up with TRBD2. This CDR3 has 14 residues. V was clipped by 6 bases and J by 2 bases; unmatched bases: 5. Germline V gene data show CDR1 as MDHEN and CDR2 as SYDVKM. The CDR3 DNA reads as TGTGCCAGCAGGGGACTAGCCTTTGCCTACGAGCAGTACTTC. Its protein product is CASRGLAFAYEQYF.

V and J are TRBV7-9 and TRBJ2-5; D unresolved. CDR1 SEHNR and CDR2 FQNEAQ come from the germline V gene (reference sequence). V lost 4 bases to trimming and J lost 5 bases, with 8 bases between them. The length of the CDR3 is 12 residues. DNA of the CDR3: TGTGCCAGCAGCTCCTCGGCCGAGACCCAGTACTTC. It yields the protein CASSSSAETQYF.

The chain has TRBV18 and TRBJ2-2; a possible D gene is TRBD1 (6 bases). The CDR3 runs to 16 residues. Between the trimmed V and J ends, which lost 1 base and 1 base, there was a span of 10 bases. Germline CDR1 and CDR2: KGHSH and LQKENI. The CDR3 protein is CASSPLDRRNTGELFF. The CDR3 DNA sequence: TGTGCCAGCTCACCACTCGACAGGAGGAACACCGGGGAGCTGTTTTTT. Drawing the rest from reference TRBV18 and TRBJ2-2, the complete variable domain is NAGVMQNPRHLVRRRGQEARLRCSPMKGHSHVYWYRQLPEEGLKFMVYLQKENIIDESGMPKERFSAEFPKEGPSILRIQQVVRGDSAAYFCASSPLDRRNTGELFFGEGSRLTVL.

V gene TRBV5-1 combines with J gene TRBJ2-1; tentative D call: TRBD1 (6 bases). Germline V gene data show CDR1 as SGHRS and CDR2 as YFSETQ. V shed 4 bases and J shed 2 bases, with 10 bases lying between them. The CDR3 is made up of 14 amino acids. The CDR3 loop is CASSGGSPYNEQFF. The CDR3 DNA reads TGCGCCAGCAGCGGGGGCTCACCCTACAATGAGCAGTTCTTC.

The chain carries TRBV7-8 and TRBJ2-7; TRBD2 agrees at 7 bases. Germline-derived CDR1 and CDR2 are SGHVS and FQNEAQ. This CDR3 region has 15 residues. After removal of 5 bases from V and 2 bases from J, the junction contained 9 bases not matched to a gene. The CDR3 DNA follows: TGTGCCAGCAGCAAGAGGGGACTAACTGCCTACGAGCAGTACTTC. This gives the protein CASSKRGLTAYEQYF.

The V gene is TRBV14, the J gene TRBJ2-1, with 7 bases matching TRBD2. This CDR3 contains 16 residues. J lost 10 bases, V lost 3 bases, and 15 bases had no gene match. Germline V CDR1 and CDR2: SGHDN, FVKESK. Here the CDR3 reads CASSHLLATAWDEQFF. The CDR3 DNA reads TGTGCCAGCAGCCACCTACTAGCGACAGCGTGGGACGAGCAGTTCTTC.

V and J are TRBV5-6 and TRBJ1-1; D gene unclear. V was pared by 4 bases and J by 1 base, with 8 bases between. Germline V gene data show CDR1 as SGHDT and CDR2 as YYEEEE. This CDR3 contains 13 residues. The CDR3 here is CASSRVENTEAFF. As DNA, the CDR3 is TGTGCCAGCAGCCGGGTAGAGAACACTGAAGCTTTCTTT.

In DNA, the CDR3 is TGTGCCAGCAGCCTGGGGGGCCGGGACAATGAGCAGTTCTTC. Its translation: CASSLGGRDNEQFF. The genes are TRBV2 and TRBJ2-1, with D perhaps TRBD1 or TRBD2 (6 bases each). Trimming removed 6 bases at V and 5 bases at J, with 14 bases between. This CDR3 region has 14 residues. From germline, CDR1 is SNHLY and CDR2 FYNNEI.

V is TRBV27 and J is TRBJ2-2; the match to TRBD2 covers 11 bases. CDR3 size: 19 residues. CDR1 and CDR2 (germline): MNHEY, SMNVEV (reference sequence). The J segment lost 1 base and the V segment lost 6 bases, leaving 13 bases of the junction unmatched. Here the CDR3 reads CASRTGTSGSPLNTGELFF. Here the CDR3 DNA reads TGTGCCAGCAGAACCGGGACTAGCGGTTCACCCTTGAACACCGGGGAGCTGTTTTTT.

The chain links TRBV29-1 to TRBJ1-1; 8 bases are shared with TRBD1. After removal of 7 bases from V and 1 base from J, the junction contained 5 bases not matched to a gene. This CDR3 spans 13 amino acids. Looked up from germline, CDR1 is SQVTM and CDR2 is ANQGSEA. This CDR3 reads CSGRQGTNTEAFF. DNA of the CDR3: TGCAGCGGGAGACAGGGGACGAACACTGAAGCTTTCTTT.

The V gene is TRBV6-1, the J gene TRBJ1-5; unclear D gene. Per the germline V gene, CDR1 is MNHNS and CDR2 is SASEGT. The CDR3 runs 13 residues. V lost 4 bases, J lost 5 bases, and 9 bases lay in between. CDR3 bases: TGTGCCAGCAGTGTAACACCAGATCAGCCCCAGCATTTT. Protein sequence: CASSVTPDQPQHF.

The rearrangement joins TRBV28 to TRBJ2-5, with a weak D call TRBD1 (6 bases). V was clipped by 6 bases and J by 5 bases, with 13 bases between them. CDR1 and CDR2 from the germline V gene are MDHEN and SYDVKM. The CDR3 extends over 13 amino acids. In DNA form, the CDR3 reads TGTGCCAGCAGCAACAGGGTCTTCGAGACCCAGTACTTC. Encoded protein: CASSNRVFETQYF.

The chain recombines TRBV11-2 with TRBJ2-7, with D possibly TRBD1 on 7 matching bases. Germline V gives CDR1 SGHAT, CDR2 FQNNGV. The CDR3 covers 14 residues. Trimming left V 7 bases short and J 4 bases short, with 17 bases between. Here the CDR3 reads CASTPTGRSYEQYF. The CDR3 DNA is TGTGCCAGCACTCCGACAGGGAGGTCGTACGAGCAGTACTTC. Complete variable domain (other parts from reference TRBV11-2 and TRBJ2-7): EAGVAQSPRYKIIEKRQSVAFWCNPISGHATLYWYQQILGQGPKLLIQFQNNGVVDDSQLPKDRFSAERLKGVDSTLKIQPAKLEDSAVYLCASTPTGRSYEQYFGPGTRLTVT.

J is TRBJ1-5 and V is TRBV28, with D tentatively TRBD1 (5 bases). The CDR3 totals 15 residues. V dropped 2 bases and J dropped 0 bases, with 8 bases sitting between them. CDR1 and CDR2 from the germline V gene are MDHEN and SYDVKM. CDR3 loop: CASSLGGYSNQPQHF. Written as DNA, the CDR3 is TGTGCCAGCAGTTTAGGGGGGTATAGCAATCAGCCCCAGCATTTT.

The V gene is TRBV11-2, the J gene TRBJ2-3; TRBD2 agrees at 12 bases. Germline assignment: CDR1 SGHAT and CDR2 FQNNGV. J lost 0 bases, V lost 3 bases, and 10 bases had no gene match. This CDR3 is built from 19 residues. The CDR3: CASSFRRTSGTFSTDTQYF. CDR3 DNA sequence: TGTGCCAGCAGCTTCCGGCGGACTAGCGGGACTTTTAGCACAGATACGCAGTATTTT.

On this clone itself: This sample also contains other DNA sequences that code for the same CDR3. The rearrangement uses TRBV5-1 and TRBJ2-1; 7 bases map to TRBD2. CDR3 length: 14 residues. CDR1 is SGHRS, CDR2 YFSETQ, per germline. Trimming took 3 bases from V and 15 from J; bases not matched to a gene: 15. CDR3: CASSSRTSGRTRFF. In nucleotides, the CDR3 is TGCGCCAGCAGCTCCCGGACTAGTGGGAGGACTCGGTTCTTC.

This chain connects TRBV6-1 to TRBJ2-3, with D perhaps assigned TRBD1 or TRBD2 (5 bases each). The germline CDR1 and CDR2 sequences are MNHNS and SASEGT. The CDR3 spans 16 residues. Between the trimmed V and J ends, which lost 0 bases and 0 bases, there was a span of 10 bases. The CDR3 nucleotides read TGTGCCAGCAGTGAAGCGGGGGTAGCTAGCACAGATACGCAGTATTTT. Its protein is CASSEAGVASTDTQYF.

The chain recombines TRBV6-6 with TRBJ2-7; D remains unclear. Germline assignment: CDR1 MNHNY and CDR2 SVGAGI (reference sequence). The CDR3 extends over 13 amino acids. V shed 2 bases and J shed 4 bases, with 9 bases lying between them. The chain's CDR3 is CASSYPGLYEQYF. DNA for the CDR3: TGTGCCAGCAGTTACCCCGGGCTATACGAGCAGTACTTC.